This T cell receptor (beta chain) was captured in a study of blood T cell repertoires in COVID-19 (dated by TCRdb to 2020 to 2021). Describing the broader study: The collaborator samples originated in the United States, Italy and Spain and spanned the acute and convalescent phases of COVID-19. The material from the prospective study consisted of cDNA or gDNA derived from T cells, B-cell-depleted T cells, or PBMCs. Subjects who had been exposed to COVID-19, were actively infected with it, or had recovered from it provided the deeply sampled blood TCRbeta repertoires that made up the dataset. The repertoires were released in a freely available public database meant as a resource for research on the immune response to SARS-CoV-2. Samples came from the ongoing ImmuneRACE study (first 160 participants) plus 1,254 subjects from 6 global collaborators. Nearly every sample came with metadata listing a de-identified subject ID, COVID-19 status, age in years and sex. Where HLA class I and class II types were available, the types were taken from metadata supplied by the sample provider, not from assay-based typing.

TCRbeta CDR3 regions were amplified from genomic DNA using the immunoSEQ Assay, a bias-controlled multiplex PCR. Under the source paper's analysis protocol: Within the assay, amplification of reference gene primers was used to estimate how many nucleated cells each sample contained. To quantify the absolute abundance of each unique TCRbeta CDR3 rearrangement, sequence reads were collapsed and filtered. Productive Simpson clonality was computed per sample as the square root of Simpson's diversity index over productive rearrangements. Imported from immuneACCESS, the table was reduced by TCRdb to in-frame sequences with V and J called. These copies leave out some clones; in studies compared against another copy, an unresolved V gene accounts for under half, and the cause of the remainder is not known. The V and J calls and clone size come from that table; D and trimming were worked out from the DNA. Across this sample there are roughly 90,000 clones, with about 90% seen only once. The ten largest clones capture 1.5% of the sample.

Collaborating institutions collected whole blood in K2EDTA tubes following their own protocols. For TCRbeta analysis, collaborator samples were shipped as frozen whole blood, as isolated PBMCs, or as DNA extracted from either sample type. The study at large found these results: Clinical and demographic metadata were provided uncurated, with the amount varying by source and participant.

This clone was counted only a few times. Its antigen is unknown. No per-base quality is available; no much larger clone lies one base away. The germline V gene (reference sequence) provides CDR1 GTSNPN and CDR2 SVGIG. Trimming removed 0 bases from V and 10 bases from J; the gene matches leave 9 bases unexplained. The CDR3 sequence holds 15 residues, the cysteine and phenylalanine included. Only the CDR3 part of the read is kept: 45 bases, read in frame from the first base. The chain couples TRBV30 to TRBJ1-6; TRBD1 lines up with 7 middle nucleotides. The clonotype comes from a human donor with active COVID-19. The donor label of this sample is uncertain. The specimen sequenced was peripheral blood. The CDR3 loop reads CAWSVPDRVYSPLHF. In nucleotides, the sequence is TGTGCCTGGAGTGTACCCGACAGGGTTTACTCACCCCTCCACTTT.